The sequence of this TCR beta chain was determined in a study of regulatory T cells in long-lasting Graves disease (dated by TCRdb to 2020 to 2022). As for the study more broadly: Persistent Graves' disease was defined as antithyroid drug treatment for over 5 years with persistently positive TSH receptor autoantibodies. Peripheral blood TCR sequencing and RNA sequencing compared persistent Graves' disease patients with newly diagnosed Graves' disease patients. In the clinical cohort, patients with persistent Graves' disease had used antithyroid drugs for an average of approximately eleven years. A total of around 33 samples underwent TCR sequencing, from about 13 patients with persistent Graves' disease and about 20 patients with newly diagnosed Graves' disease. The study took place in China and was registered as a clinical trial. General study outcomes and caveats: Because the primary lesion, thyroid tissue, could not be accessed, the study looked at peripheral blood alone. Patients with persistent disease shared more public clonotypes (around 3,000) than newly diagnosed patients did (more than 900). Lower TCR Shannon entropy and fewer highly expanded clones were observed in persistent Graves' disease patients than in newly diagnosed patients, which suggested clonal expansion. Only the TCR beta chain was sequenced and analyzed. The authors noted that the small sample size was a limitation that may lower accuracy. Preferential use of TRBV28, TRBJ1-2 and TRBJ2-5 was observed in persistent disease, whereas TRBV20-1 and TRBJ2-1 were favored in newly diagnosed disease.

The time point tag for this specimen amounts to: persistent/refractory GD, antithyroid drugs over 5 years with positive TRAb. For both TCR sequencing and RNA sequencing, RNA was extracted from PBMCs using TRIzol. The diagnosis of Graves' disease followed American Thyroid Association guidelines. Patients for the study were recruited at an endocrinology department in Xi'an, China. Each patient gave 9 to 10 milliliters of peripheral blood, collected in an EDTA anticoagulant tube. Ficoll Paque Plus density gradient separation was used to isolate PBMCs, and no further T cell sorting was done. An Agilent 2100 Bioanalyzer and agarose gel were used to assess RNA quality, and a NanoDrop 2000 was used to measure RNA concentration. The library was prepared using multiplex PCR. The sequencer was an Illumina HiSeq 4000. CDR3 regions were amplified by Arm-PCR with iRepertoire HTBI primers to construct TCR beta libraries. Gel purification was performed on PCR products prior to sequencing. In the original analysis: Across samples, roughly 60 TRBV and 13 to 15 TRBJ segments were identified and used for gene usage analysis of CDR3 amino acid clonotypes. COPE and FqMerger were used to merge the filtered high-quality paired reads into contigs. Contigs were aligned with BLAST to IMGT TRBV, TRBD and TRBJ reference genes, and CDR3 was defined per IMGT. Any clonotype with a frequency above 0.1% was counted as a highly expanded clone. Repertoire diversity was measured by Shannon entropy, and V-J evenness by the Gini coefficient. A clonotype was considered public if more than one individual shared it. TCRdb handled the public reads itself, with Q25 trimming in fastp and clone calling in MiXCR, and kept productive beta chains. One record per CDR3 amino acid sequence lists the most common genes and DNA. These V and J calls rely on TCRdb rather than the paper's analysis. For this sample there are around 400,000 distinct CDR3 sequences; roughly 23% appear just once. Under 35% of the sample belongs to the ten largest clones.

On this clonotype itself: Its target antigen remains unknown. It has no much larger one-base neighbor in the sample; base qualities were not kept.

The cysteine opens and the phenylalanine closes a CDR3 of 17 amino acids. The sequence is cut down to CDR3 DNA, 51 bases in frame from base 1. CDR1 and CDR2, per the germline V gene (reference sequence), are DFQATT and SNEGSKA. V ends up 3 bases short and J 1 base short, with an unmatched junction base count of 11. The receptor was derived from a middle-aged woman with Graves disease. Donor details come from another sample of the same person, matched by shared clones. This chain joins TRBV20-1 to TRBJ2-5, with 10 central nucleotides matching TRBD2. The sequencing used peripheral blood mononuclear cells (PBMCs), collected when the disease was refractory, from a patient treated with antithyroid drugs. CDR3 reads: CSASTLAGVWGQETQYF. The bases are TGCAGTGCTAGCACCCTAGCGGGAGTCTGGGGCCAAGAGACCCAGTACTTC.